This entry lists 27 T cell receptor beta chains sequenced from one sample in a study of shared clonotypes between healthy human individuals. The protocol was immunoSEQ multiplex PCR, while the TCRdb copy is restricted to in-frame clones and leaves out a portion. The data contain 1.6 million or so clones, around 95% of them seen just once; the ten biggest clones take up approximately 1.1%. Sequencing used naive CD4+ T cells sorted from blood. Subset indicated: CD45RA+ positively selected. These TCRs come from a man younger than 45 in good health.

This clone was counted once. This sequence joins TRBV5-5 and TRBJ2-7; no firm D call. The CDR3 covers 14 residues. V shed 3 bases and J shed 4 bases, with 14 bases lying between them. CDR1 SGHKS and CDR2 YYEKEE come from the germline V gene (reference sequence). The CDR3 region is CASSSGPYVYEQYF. The CDR3 DNA sequence: TGTGCCAGCAGCTCAGGACCCTACGTGTACGAGCAGTACTTC.

The V and J genes are TRBV7-3 and TRBJ2-3; the match to TRBD2 covers 8 bases. Germline values: CDR1 SGHTA, CDR2 FQGTGA. V was pared by 5 bases and J by 2 bases, with 9 bases of the junction left unmatched. This CDR3 region has 16 residues. The CDR3 DNA sequence: TGTGCCAGCAGCCCTATAGCGGGAAACTTCACAGATACGCAGTATTTT. It translates to CASSPIAGNFTDTQYF.

The chain carries TRBV19 and TRBJ1-1; possibly TRBD1 for D (6 bases). In germline, CDR1 is LNHDA, CDR2 SQIVND (reference sequence). The CDR3 consists of 17 residues. Trimming took 6 bases from V and 1 from J, leaving 21 bases between them. CDR3 protein: CASSPGVRQDRNTEAFF. CDR3 coding DNA: TGTGCCAGTAGCCCTGGAGTGAGACAGGATAGGAACACTGAAGCTTTCTTT.

The V call is TRBV28, the J call TRBJ2-3; D could derive from TRBD1 or TRBD2 (5 bases each). CDR3 length: 16 residues. Germline CDR1 and CDR2: MDHEN and SYDVKM. V was shortened by 4 bases and J by 0 bases, with 14 bases between the two germline ends. The CDR3 DNA is TGTGCCAGCAGTTCCCCCGGGACCTCCAGCACAGATACGCAGTATTTT. Translation gives CASSSPGTSSTDTQYF.

The chain combines TRBV7-2 with TRBJ2-3; possibly TRBD2 for D (5 bases). The CDR3 is 16 residues long. Germline V gives CDR1 SGHTA, CDR2 FQGNSA. V dropped 0 bases and J dropped 0 bases, with 10 bases sitting between them. The CDR3 protein is CASSLAGVKSTDTQYF. DNA for the CDR3: TGTGCCAGCAGCTTAGCCGGGGTCAAGAGCACAGATACGCAGTATTTT.

The chain recombines TRBV18 with TRBJ1-1, with D possibly being TRBD1 (6 bases). The ends were cut back, 3 bases at V and 0 bases at J, with 14 bases in the middle. Germline V gene lookup returns CDR1 KGHSH and CDR2 LQKENI. This CDR3 contains 16 residues. CDR3 DNA sequence: TGTGCCAGCTCACCGGCCATCGGGGGGCTGAACACTGAAGCTTTCTTT. Protein: CASSPAIGGLNTEAFF.

In its sample, this clone was seen once. The chain couples TRBV2 to TRBJ2-1; tentatively, D is TRBD2 (5 bases). The CDR3 has 14 amino acids. The V gene's germline CDR1 is SNHLY and CDR2 FYNNEI. V lost 4 bases and J lost 9, with 16 bases in between. The CDR3 spells CASSALYEGSEQFF. CDR3 bases: TGTGCCAGCAGTGCCCTCTATGAGGGAAGTGAGCAGTTCTTC.

The chain couples TRBV28 to TRBJ2-5, with D perhaps TRBD1 (6 bases). This CDR3 is built from 15 residues. The germline V and J ends were trimmed by 2 bases and 4 bases, with 14 bases remaining between them. Germline CDR1 and CDR2: MDHEN and SYDVKM. The CDR3 loop reads CASSLTLPQGETQYF. CDR3 bases: TGTGCCAGCAGTTTAACCCTCCCACAGGGAGAGACCCAGTACTTC.

J is TRBJ2-7 and V is TRBV5-1, with D uncertain. This CDR3 has 14 amino acids. V lost 0 bases and J lost 5, with 12 bases in between. CDR1 and CDR2 from the germline V gene are SGHRS and YFSETQ. CDR3 in amino acids: CASSLGAVIHEQYF. The CDR3 DNA follows: TGCGCCAGCAGCTTGGGGGCCGTGATCCACGAGCAGTACTTC.

This clone is a singleton in its sample. This rearrangement joins TRBV7-3 to TRBJ2-3; 12 bases map to TRBD2. Trimming at V came to 1 base and at J to 1 base, leaving 3 bases not matched to a gene. This CDR3 spans 17 amino acids. Per germline, CDR1 SGHTA and CDR2 FQGTGA. CDR3 coding DNA: TGTGCCAGCAGCTTAAGGAGACTAGCGGGAGGCACAGATACGCAGTATTTT. Encoded protein: CASSLRRLAGGTDTQYF.

This chain joins TRBV28 and TRBJ2-7; 9 nucleotides match TRBD1. Germline V lookup: CDR1 MDHEN, CDR2 SYDVKM. Unmatched junction bases numbered 3, after V lost 5 bases and J lost 1 base. The CDR3 loop spans 14 amino acids. The CDR3 loop is CASSRQGVSYEQYF. CDR3 bases: TGTGCCAGCAGTCGACAGGGGGTGTCCTACGAGCAGTACTTC.

V gene TRBV5-4 combines with J gene TRBJ2-2; no clear D. The length of the CDR3 is 13 residues. V lost 3 bases, J lost 8 bases, and 11 bases lay in between. Germline V lookup: CDR1 SGHNT, CDR2 YYREEE (reference sequence). The CDR3 nucleotides read TGTGCCAGCAGCTCCCCGCTCCGGGGGGAGCTGTTTTTT. Translation: CASSSPLRGELFF.

The V call is TRBV29-1, the J call TRBJ2-3; 16 nucleotides align to TRBD2. Unmatched junction bases numbered 4, after V lost 7 bases and J lost 0 bases. The germline V gene encodes CDR1 SQVTM and CDR2 ANQGSEA. This CDR3 is 16 amino acids long. CDR3 loop: CSGGLAGGISTDTQYF. The CDR3 DNA reads TGCAGCGGGGGACTAGCGGGAGGGATAAGCACAGATACGCAGTATTTT.

V is TRBV6-5 and J is TRBJ2-5; D perhaps matches TRBD1 (5 bases). The V gene lost 5 bases and the J gene lost 7 bases, with 20 bases spanning the gap. This CDR3 is 15 amino acids long. Germline V CDR1 and CDR2: MNHEY, SVGAGI. The DNA for the CDR3 is TGTGCCAGCAGTCCTCCTCTACAGGTGACCAGGACCCAGTACTTC. Its protein product is CASSPPLQVTRTQYF.

V is TRBV14 and J is TRBJ2-1, with 7 bases fitting TRBD2. CDR1 and CDR2 (germline): SGHDN, FVKESK. This CDR3 has 18 amino acids. The V segment lost 0 bases and the J segment 3 bases; nucleotides outside the gene matches: 11. CDR3 sequence (DNA): TGTGCCAGCAGCCAAGATATCAGGGTGCGGGAGTTCTACAATGAGCAGTTCTTC. It translates to CASSQDIRVREFYNEQFF.

The gene calls are TRBV11-2 and TRBJ2-3, with 8 bases matching TRBD2. This CDR3 is 15 amino acids long. V lost 5 bases and J lost 0; bases outside the gene matches: 4. The V gene's germline CDR1 is SGHAT and CDR2 FQNNGV. CDR3 sequence reads: CASSGTRASTDTQYF. DNA of the CDR3: TGTGCCAGCAGCGGGACTAGGGCTAGCACAGATACGCAGTATTTT. The full variable domain, with the rest looked up from reference TRBV11-2 and TRBJ2-3, is EAGVAQSPRYKIIEKRQSVAFWCNPISGHATLYWYQQILGQGPKLLIQFQNNGVVDDSQLPKDRFSAERLKGVDSTLKIQPAKLEDSAVYLCASSGTRASTDTQYFGPGTRLTVL.

In regard to this clone: Within the sample, other DNA sequences also encode this same CDR3. The chain is built from TRBV28 and TRBJ2-7, with TRBD2 as a possible D gene (6 bases). Between the trimmed V and J ends, which lost 2 bases and 3 bases, there was a span of 11 bases. Germline loops: CDR1 MDHEN, CDR2 SYDVKM. The CDR3 extends over 14 amino acids. The CDR3 coding sequence is TGTGCCAGCAGTTTACCCGGAGGGGTCTACGAGCAGTACTTC. This codes for CASSLPGGVYEQYF.

The chain is built from TRBV10-3 and TRBJ2-1; weak D call: TRBD1 (5 bases). The CDR3 extends over 14 amino acids. Deletions cut 3 bases from V and 5 bases from J, with 11 bases between. The V gene's germline CDR1 is ENHRY and CDR2 SYGVKD. CDR3 region: CAISDRTPNNEQFF. DNA of the CDR3: TGTGCCATCAGTGACCGGACACCTAACAATGAGCAGTTCTTC.

V gene TRBV30 combines with J gene TRBJ2-7; 8 positions agree with TRBD2. This CDR3 is 15 amino acids long. Per the germline V gene, CDR1 is GTSNPN and CDR2 is SVGIG (reference sequence). The CDR3 is CAFSPGRGVSYEQYF. DNA of the CDR3: TGTGCATTCTCGCCTGGGCGGGGGGTCTCCTACGAGCAGTACTTC. The full variable domain, completed using reference TRBV30 and TRBJ2-7, is SQTIHQWPATLVQPVGSPLSLECTVEGTSNPNLYWYRQAAGRGLQLLFYSVGIGQISSEVPQNLSASRPQDRQFILSSKKLLLSDSGFYLCAFSPGRGVSYEQYFGPGTRLTVT.

CDR3 coding DNA: TGTGCCAGCAGCGTAGTTGCCGAAACTCCCTCTAATGAGCAGTTCTTC. It yields the protein CASSVVAETPSNEQFF. V and J are TRBV9 and TRBJ2-1; D is uncertain. The CDR3 spans 16 residues. The V gene's germline CDR1 is SGDLS and CDR2 YYNGEE. Trimming took 0 bases from V and 7 from J, leaving 17 bases between them. Full variable domain (remainder filled in from reference TRBV9 and TRBJ2-1): DSGVTQTPKHLITATGQRVTLRCSPRSGDLSVYWYQQSLDQGLQFLIQYYNGEERAKGNILERFSAQQFPDLHSELNLSSLELGDSALYFCASSVVAETPSNEQFFGPGTRLTVL.

V and J are TRBV19 and TRBJ2-1, with D unclear. Trimming pared 7 bases from V and 16 bases from J, leaving 20 bases between. Germline-derived CDR1 and CDR2 are LNHDA and SQIVND (reference sequence). The CDR3 runs 12 residues. This CDR3 reads CASISRDWVQFF. The CDR3 bases are TGTGCCAGTATTAGTAGGGATTGGGTGCAATTCTTC.

The J gene is TRBJ2-5, the V gene TRBV28; a possible D gene is TRBD1 (6 bases). CDR3 size: 14 residues. Trimming stripped 4 bases from V and 2 bases from J, with 11 bases between. The germline V gene has CDR1 MDHEN and CDR2 SYDVKM. CDR3 residues: CASSSRTVQETQYF. In DNA, the CDR3 is TGTGCCAGCAGTTCGCGGACAGTACAAGAGACCCAGTACTTC.

V is TRBV19 and J is TRBJ2-7, with 8 nucleotides matching TRBD2. The CDR3 is 15 amino acids. V lost 4 bases, J lost 5 bases, and 10 bases stayed unmatched. Germline-derived CDR1 and CDR2 are LNHDA and SQIVND (reference sequence). Written as DNA, the CDR3 is TGTGCCAGTAGTAGTCAACCAGGACTAGCAGACGAGCAGTACTTC. Its translation is CASSSQPGLADEQYF.

Of note for this clone: Other DNA sequences in the same sample also yield this CDR3. The J gene is TRBJ2-7, the V gene TRBV2; tentative D call: TRBD1 (5 bases). V was clipped by 3 bases and J by 4 bases, with 7 bases between them. This CDR3 comprises 12 residues. CDR1 and CDR2 (germline): SNHLY, FYNNEI. The CDR3 protein is CASSDQGYEQYF. For the CDR3, the DNA is TGTGCCAGCAGTGATCAGGGATACGAGCAGTACTTC.

This clone has only one observation. The J gene is TRBJ2-7, the V gene TRBV11-2; possible D gene TRBD2, 5 bases. V was pared by 5 bases and J by 4 bases, with 9 bases between. The CDR3 runs 12 residues. CDR1 SGHAT and CDR2 FQNNGV come from the germline V gene. CDR3 coding DNA: TGTGCCAGCAGCATCGGGGAATACGAGCAGTACTTC. Amino acids: CASSIGEYEQYF.

This clone has a single count. The chain uses TRBV30 and TRBJ1-1, with 9 nucleotides matching TRBD1. Trimming at V came to 2 bases and at J to 1 base, leaving 5 bases not matched to a gene. Looked up from germline, CDR1 is GTSNPN and CDR2 is SVGIG (reference sequence). The CDR3 sequence is 15 residues long. CDR3 amino acids: CAWSLLGQGNTEAFF. CDR3 coding DNA: TGTGCCTGGAGTCTTCTGGGACAGGGGAACACTGAAGCTTTCTTT.

The chain combines TRBV5-1 with TRBJ1-4; TRBD1 agrees at 9 bases. The CDR3 is 14 residues long. Germline-derived CDR1 and CDR2 are SGHRS and YFSETQ. V lost 7 bases to trimming and J lost 5 bases; unmatched junction nucleotides: 6. The CDR3 nucleotides are TGCGCCAGCCAGCCGGGACAGGGAAATGAAAAACTGTTTTTT. It encodes CASQPGQGNEKLFF.